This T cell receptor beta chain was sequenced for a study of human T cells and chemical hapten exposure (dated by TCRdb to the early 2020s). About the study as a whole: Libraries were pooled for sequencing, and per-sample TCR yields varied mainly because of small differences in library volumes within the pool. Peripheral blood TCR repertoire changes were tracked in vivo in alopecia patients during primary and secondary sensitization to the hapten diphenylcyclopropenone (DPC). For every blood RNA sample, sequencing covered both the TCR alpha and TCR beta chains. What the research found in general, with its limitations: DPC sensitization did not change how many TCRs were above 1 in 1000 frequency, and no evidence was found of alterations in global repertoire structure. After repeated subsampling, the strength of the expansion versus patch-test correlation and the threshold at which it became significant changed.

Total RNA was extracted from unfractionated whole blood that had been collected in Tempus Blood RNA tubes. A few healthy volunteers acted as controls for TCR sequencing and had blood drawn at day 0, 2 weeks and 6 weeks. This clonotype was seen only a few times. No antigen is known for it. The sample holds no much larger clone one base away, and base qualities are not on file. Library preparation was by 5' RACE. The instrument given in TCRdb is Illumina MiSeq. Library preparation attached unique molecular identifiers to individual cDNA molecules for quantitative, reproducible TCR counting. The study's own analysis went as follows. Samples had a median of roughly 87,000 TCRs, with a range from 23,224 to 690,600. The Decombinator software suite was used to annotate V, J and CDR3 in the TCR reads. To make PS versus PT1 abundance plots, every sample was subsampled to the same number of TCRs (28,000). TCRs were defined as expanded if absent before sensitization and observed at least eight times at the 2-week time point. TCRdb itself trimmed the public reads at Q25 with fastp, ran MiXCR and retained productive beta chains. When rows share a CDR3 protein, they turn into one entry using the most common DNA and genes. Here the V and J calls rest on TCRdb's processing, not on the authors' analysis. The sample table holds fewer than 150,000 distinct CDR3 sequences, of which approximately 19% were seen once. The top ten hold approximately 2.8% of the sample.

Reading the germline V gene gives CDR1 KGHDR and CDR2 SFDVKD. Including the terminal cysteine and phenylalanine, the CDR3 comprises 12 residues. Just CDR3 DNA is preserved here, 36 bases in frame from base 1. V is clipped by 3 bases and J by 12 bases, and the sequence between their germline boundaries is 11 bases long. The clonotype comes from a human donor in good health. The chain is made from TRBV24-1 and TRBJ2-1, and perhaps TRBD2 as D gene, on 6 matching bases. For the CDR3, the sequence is CATSDPGRRQFF. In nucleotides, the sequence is TGTGCCACCAGTGATCCCGGGAGAAGGCAGTTCTTC.